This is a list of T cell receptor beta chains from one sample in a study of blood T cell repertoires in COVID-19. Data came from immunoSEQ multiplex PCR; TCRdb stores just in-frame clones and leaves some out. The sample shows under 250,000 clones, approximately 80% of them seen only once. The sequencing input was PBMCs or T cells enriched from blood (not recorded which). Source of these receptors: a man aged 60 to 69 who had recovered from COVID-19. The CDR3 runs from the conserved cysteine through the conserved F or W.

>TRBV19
CASSSGQMSSYNSPLHF
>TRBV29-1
CSASGGNYGYTF
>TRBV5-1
CASSLPTTYGEQYF
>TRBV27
CASSFQGARNYGYTF
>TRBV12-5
CASGLEIFQGGNTEAFF
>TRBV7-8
CASSLLGNLNTEAFF
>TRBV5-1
CASSAGTDGANVLTF
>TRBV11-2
CASSLGTFSGGASNIQYF
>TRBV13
CASSFWGGADTQYF
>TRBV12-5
CASGPGQETQYF
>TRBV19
CASSPGQGFGNQPQHF
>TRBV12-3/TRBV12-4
CASRWTSRGEQFF
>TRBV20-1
CSASLGSRGGYTF
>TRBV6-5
CASRRGGARAYEQYF